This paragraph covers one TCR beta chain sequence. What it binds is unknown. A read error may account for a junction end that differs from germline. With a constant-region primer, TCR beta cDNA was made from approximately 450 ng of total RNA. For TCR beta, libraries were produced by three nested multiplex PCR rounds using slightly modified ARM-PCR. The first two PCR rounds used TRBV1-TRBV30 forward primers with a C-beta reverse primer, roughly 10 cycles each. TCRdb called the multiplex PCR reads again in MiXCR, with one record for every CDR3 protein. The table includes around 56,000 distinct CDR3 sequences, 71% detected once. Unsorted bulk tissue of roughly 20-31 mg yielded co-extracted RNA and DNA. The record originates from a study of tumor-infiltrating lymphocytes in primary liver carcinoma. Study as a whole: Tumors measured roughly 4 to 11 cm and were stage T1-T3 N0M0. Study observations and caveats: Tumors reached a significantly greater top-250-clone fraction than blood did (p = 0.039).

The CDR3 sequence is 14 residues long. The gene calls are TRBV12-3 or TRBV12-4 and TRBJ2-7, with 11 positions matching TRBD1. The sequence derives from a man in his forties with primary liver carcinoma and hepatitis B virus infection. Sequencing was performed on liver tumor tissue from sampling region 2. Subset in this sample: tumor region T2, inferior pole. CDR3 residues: CARSLGTGGYEQYF. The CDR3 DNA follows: TGTGCCAGGAGTTTAGGGACAGGGGGTTACGAGCAGTACTTC.